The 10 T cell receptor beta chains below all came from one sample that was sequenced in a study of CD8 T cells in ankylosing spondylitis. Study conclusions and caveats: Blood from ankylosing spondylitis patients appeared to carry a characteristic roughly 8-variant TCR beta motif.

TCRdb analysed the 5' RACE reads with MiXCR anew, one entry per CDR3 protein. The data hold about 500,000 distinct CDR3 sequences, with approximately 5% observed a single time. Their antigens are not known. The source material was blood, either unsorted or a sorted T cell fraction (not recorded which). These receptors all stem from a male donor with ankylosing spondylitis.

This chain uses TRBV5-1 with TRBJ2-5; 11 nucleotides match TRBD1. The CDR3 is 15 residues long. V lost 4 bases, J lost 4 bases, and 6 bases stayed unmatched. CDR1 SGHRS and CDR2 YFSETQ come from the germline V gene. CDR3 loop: CASSPGQGVGETQYF. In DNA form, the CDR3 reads TGCGCCAGCAGCCCGGGACAGGGGGTCGGAGAGACCCAGTACTTC.

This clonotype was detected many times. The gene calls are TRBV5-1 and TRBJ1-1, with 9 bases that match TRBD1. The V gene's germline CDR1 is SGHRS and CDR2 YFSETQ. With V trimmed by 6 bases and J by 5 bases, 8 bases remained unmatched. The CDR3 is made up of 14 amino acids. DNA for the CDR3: TGCGCCAGCACCGAGGACAGGGGCATTACTGAAGCTTTCTTT. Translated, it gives CASTEDRGITEAFF.

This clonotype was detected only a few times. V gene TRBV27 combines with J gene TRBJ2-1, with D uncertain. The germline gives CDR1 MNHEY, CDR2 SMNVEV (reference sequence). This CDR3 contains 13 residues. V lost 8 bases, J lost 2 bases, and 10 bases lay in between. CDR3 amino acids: CASGVRPYNEQFF. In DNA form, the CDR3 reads TGTGCCAGCGGGGTCCGTCCCTACAATGAGCAGTTCTTC.

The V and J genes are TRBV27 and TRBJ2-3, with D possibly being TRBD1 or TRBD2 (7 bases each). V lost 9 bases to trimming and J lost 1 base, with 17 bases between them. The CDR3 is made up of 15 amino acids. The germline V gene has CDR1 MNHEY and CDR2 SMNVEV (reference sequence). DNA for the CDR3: TGTGCCAGTCGAAACAGGGGAGGGGGCACAGATACGCAGTATTTT. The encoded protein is CASRNRGGGTDTQYF.

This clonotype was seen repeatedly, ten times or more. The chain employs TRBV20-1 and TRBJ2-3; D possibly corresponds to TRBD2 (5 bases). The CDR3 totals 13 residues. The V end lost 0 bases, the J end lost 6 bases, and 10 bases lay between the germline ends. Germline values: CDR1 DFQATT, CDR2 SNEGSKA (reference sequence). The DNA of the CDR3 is TGCAGTGCTAGAGATTCTCGGAGGGATACGCAGTATTTT. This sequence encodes CSARDSRRDTQYF.

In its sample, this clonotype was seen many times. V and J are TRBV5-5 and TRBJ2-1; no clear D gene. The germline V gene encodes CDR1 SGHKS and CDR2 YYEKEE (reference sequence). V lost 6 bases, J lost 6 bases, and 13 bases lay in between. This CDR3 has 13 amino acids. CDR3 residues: CASNWSAGNEQFF. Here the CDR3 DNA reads TGTGCCAGCAATTGGAGTGCCGGCAATGAGCAGTTCTTC. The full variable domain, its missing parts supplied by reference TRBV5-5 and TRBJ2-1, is DAGVTQSPTHLIKTRGQQVTLRCSPISGHKSVSWYQQVLGQGPQFIFQYYEKEERGRGNFPDRFSARQFPNYSSELNVNALLLGDSALYLCASNWSAGNEQFFGPGTRLTVL.

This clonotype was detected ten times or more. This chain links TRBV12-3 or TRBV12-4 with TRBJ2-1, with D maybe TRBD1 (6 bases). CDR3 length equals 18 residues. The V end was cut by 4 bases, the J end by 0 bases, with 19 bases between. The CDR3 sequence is CASSSTLGTRSSYNEQFF. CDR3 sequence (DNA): TGTGCCAGCAGTTCCACACTTGGGACAAGAAGCTCCTACAATGAGCAGTTCTTC.

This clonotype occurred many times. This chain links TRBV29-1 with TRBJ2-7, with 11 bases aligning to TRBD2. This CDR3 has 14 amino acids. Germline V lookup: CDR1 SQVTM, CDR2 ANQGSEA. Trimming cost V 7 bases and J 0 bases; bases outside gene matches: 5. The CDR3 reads CSASTSGDSYEQYF. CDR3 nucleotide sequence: TGCAGCGCCTCGACTAGCGGGGACTCCTACGAGCAGTACTTC.

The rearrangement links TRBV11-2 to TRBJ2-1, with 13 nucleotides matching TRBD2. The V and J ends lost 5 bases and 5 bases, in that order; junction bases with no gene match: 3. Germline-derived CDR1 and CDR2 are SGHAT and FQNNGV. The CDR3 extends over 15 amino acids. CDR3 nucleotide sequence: TGTGCCAGCAGCCTGACTAGCGGGGGGAACAATGAGCAGTTCTTC. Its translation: CASSLTSGGNNEQFF.

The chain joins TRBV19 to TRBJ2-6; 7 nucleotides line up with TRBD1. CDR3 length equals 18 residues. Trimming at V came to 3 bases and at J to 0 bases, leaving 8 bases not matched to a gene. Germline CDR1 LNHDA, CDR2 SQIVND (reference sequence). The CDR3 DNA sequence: TGTGCCAGTAGTATCGCTGGACAGGCCCTCTCTGGGGCCAACGTCCTGACTTTC. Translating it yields CASSIAGQALSGANVLTF. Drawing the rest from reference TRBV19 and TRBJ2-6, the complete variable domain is DGGITQSPKYLFRKEGQNVTLSCEQNLNHDAMYWYRQDPGQGLRLIYYSQIVNDFQKGDIAEGYSVSREKKESFPLTVTSAQKNPTAFYLCASSIAGQALSGANVLTFGAGSRLTVL.